The entry below describes one T cell receptor (beta chain). Its specificity is unknown. This sample is part of a study of shared clonotypes between healthy human individuals. Study outcomes and limitations: Of the naive CD4 clonotypes, 4% to 5% were shared across several donors. Having only a few donors restricted how much genetic and exposure-history diversity was captured. Large depth notwithstanding, sorted-subset sequencing proved incomplete by rarefaction.

The V gene's germline CDR1 is SGHKS and CDR2 YYEKEE (reference sequence). V shed 0 bases and J shed 4 bases, with 11 bases lying between them. There are 15 residues in the CDR3. In the authors' workflow: ImmunoSEQ gave junction-only sequences without quality scores, so filtering differed. Some clones are missing from TCRdb's copy, which holds only in-frame ones; the method was immunoSEQ multiplex PCR. The V and J calls and clone size were taken over from that table, and D and trimming were inferred from the DNA. The top ten hold roughly 1% of the sample, which has under 2,000,000 clones, roughly 95% seen once. CD45RO-negative, CCR7-selected cells formed the naive CD8 fraction, which excluded terminally differentiated effector memory CD45RA+ cells.

The clonotype comes from a young man in good health. Sample: naive CD8+ T cells sorted from blood. The chain uses TRBV5-5 and TRBJ1-5; tentatively, D is TRBD1 (5 bases). The CDR3 nucleotides read TGTGCCAGCAGCTTGGTCGGGGCTTCAAATCAGCCCCAGCATTTT. It is translated as CASSLVGASNQPQHF.